This T cell receptor beta chain was documented in a study of T cells expressing NK-cell markers. Overall study results and limits: Among a handful of donors, these clonotypes also ranked first in the CD3+CD56-NKG2C+ fraction.

This CDR3 region has 14 residues. CDR1 is SGHRS, CDR2 YFSETQ, per germline. Of note for this clonotype: Its cognate antigen is unknown.

5'RACE template switching built TCR beta cDNA with unique molecular identifiers. From the 5' RACE reads, TCRdb lists one entry per CDR3 protein and no DNA. There are about 260,000 distinct CDR3 sequences in the sample, with approximately 0.41% held by the top ten. Sequencing used blood T cells: a sorted CD56 or NKG2C T cell subset, CD4+ or CD8+ T cells, or bulk PBMC T cells (not recorded which). The rearrangement links TRBV5-1 to TRBJ2-7. This clonotype originated in a young man in good health. CDR3 sequence: CASRLAGGPDEQYF.